The 8 T cell receptor beta chains below come from one sample, sequenced in a study of vaccination and CD4 T cells after COVID-19. Treatment given: approximately 10-day PBMC culture with coronavirus spike peptide pools or control peptides (ViraFEST assay). Sequencing of the DNA from cultured CD4+ T cells was carried out with the Oncomine TCR Beta short-read assay. Each CDR3 protein is one row after TCRdb ran MiXCR on the PCR reads. The sample holds 10,000 or so distinct CDR3 sequences, roughly 64% seen once. These receptors have no known antigen. Input material: CD4+ T cells from blood, cultured in vitro. The source of these receptors is a human donor who had recovered from COVID-19.

The chain employs TRBV7-2 and TRBJ1-4, with D unresolved. Trimming removed 4 bases at V and 7 bases at J, with 13 bases between. Germline CDR1 is SGHTA and CDR2 is FQGNSA. The length of the CDR3 is 14 residues. CDR3 DNA: TGTGCCAGCAGCTCTAGGGTACAGCCTGAAAAACTGTTTTTT. Its protein is CASSSRVQPEKLFF.

The chain joins TRBV2 to TRBJ1-2, with 7 bases aligning to TRBD1. The CDR3 has 15 amino acids. Germline trimming cut 1 base from V and 2 bases from J; bases unmatched to any gene: 4. Germline V gives CDR1 SNHLY, CDR2 FYNNEI. The CDR3: CASSEDRGRNYGYTF. In DNA form, the CDR3 reads TGTGCCAGCAGTGAAGACAGGGGCCGCAACTATGGCTACACCTTC.

The chain links TRBV6-1 to TRBJ1-6; 9 bases are a match to TRBD1. The CDR3 has 14 residues. The junction had 2 bases not matched to a gene; V was cut back by 6 bases and J by 5 bases. Germline V gene sequence: CDR1 MNHNS, CDR2 SASEGT. CDR3 nucleotide sequence: TGTGCCAGCAGGGGGACAGGGAATAATTCACCCCTCCACTTT. Residues: CASRGTGNNSPLHF.

V usage is TRBV5-6 and J usage is TRBJ1-5; 7 nucleotides match TRBD1. Germline V lookup: CDR1 SGHDT, CDR2 YYEEEE. J lost 5 bases, V lost 4 bases, and 18 bases had no gene match. The CDR3 covers 18 residues. CDR3 bases: TGTGCCAGCAGCCTCTCTAGGACAGAAAGCAGGGGGGATCAGCCCCAGCATTTT. Encoded protein: CASSLSRTESRGDQPQHF.

V is TRBV30 and J is TRBJ2-7, with 7 positions matching TRBD2. J gave up 3 bases and V 1 base, and 3 bases lay outside the gene matches. This CDR3 has 13 amino acids. Germline CDR1 reads GTSNPN; CDR2 reads SVGIG (reference sequence). This chain's CDR3 is CAWSEASGYEQYF. CDR3 bases: TGTGCCTGGAGTGAGGCTAGCGGCTACGAGCAGTACTTC.

This clonotype appeared a single time. The V gene is TRBV6-1, the J gene TRBJ1-1, with D perhaps matching TRBD1 (6 bases). V lost 6 bases to trimming and J lost 5 bases, with 13 bases between them. Germline assignment: CDR1 MNHNS and CDR2 SASEGT. CDR3 length equals 13 residues. The CDR3 bases are TGTGCCAGCAGCTGGCAGGGGCAGACTGAAGCTTTCTTT. Protein product: CASSWQGQTEAFF.

Relative to its sample, this clonotype is medium-sized. V usage is TRBV7-2 and J usage is TRBJ1-6; 11 positions agree with TRBD1. V lost 1 base and J lost 8; bases outside the gene matches: 7. The CDR3 sequence is 17 residues long. Looked up from germline, CDR1 is SGHTA and CDR2 is FQGNSA. Written as DNA, the CDR3 is TGTGCCAGCAGCTTAGGGGGACAGGGGGTCGTTCATTCACCCCTCCACTTT. Translating it yields CASSLGGQGVVHSPLHF.

This chain uses TRBV6-5 with TRBJ2-3, with 7 bases matching TRBD2. The CDR3 is made up of 16 amino acids. CDR1 is MNHEY, CDR2 SVGAGI, per germline. Losses at the gene ends were 4 bases for V and 0 bases for J; bases not matched to a gene: 7. CDR3 protein: CASSWSSGPSTDTQYF. DNA of the CDR3: TGTGCCAGCAGTTGGTCTAGCGGCCCTAGCACAGATACGCAGTATTTT.